This entry describes one TCR beta chain. No antigen is known for it. The data originate from a study of OX40 agonist ivuxolimab in advanced cancers. At the level of the study: Ivuxolimab was administered intravenously to patients at 0.01 to 10 mg/kg every 2 weeks. Study observations and caveats: A proportion of nonresponders additionally exhibited low normalized T-cell clonal expansion. It was not determined which antigens were specifically recognized by the peripheral T cells that had undergone clonal expansion.

Losses at the gene ends were 1 base for V and 7 bases for J; bases not matched to a gene: 1. This CDR3 has 14 residues. The germline CDR1 and CDR2 sequences are LNHNV and YYDKDF (reference sequence). The data were produced by immunoSEQ multiplex PCR, yet TCRdb's version contains in-frame clones alone and is incomplete. The table lists about 88,000 clones, about 86% of them singletons, with 1.5% to 2% in the top ten. The genes are TRBV15 and TRBJ1-6; TRBD1 aligns across 7 bases. The sequence derives from an adult with an advanced solid tumor such as melanoma, head and neck, liver or kidney cancer. The starting material was CD4+ or CD8+ T cells sorted from blood, obtained in a trial of the OX40 agonist ivuxolimab. CDR3 DNA sequence: TGTGCCACCAGCAGAGGACAGGGAAATTCACCCCTCCACTTT. Protein product: CATSRGQGNSPLHF.